This passage covers 6 T cell receptor beta chains from one sample sequenced in a study of beta chain features in type 1 diabetes. Expressed TCRB transcripts got sequenced, as all isolated RNA was reverse transcribed. The table came from immunoSEQ multiplex PCR; TCRdb's copy has only in-frame clones and leaves some out. The data contain approximately 260,000 clones, approximately 25% of them singletons. Study results and limitations: Moderately but significantly shorter TCRB CDR3s were found in Type 1 diabetes patients in all four CD4+ subsets.

Their target antigens are unknown. Sample: naive CD4+ T cells from blood. These receptors were taken from a woman aged 25 to 45 with type 1 diabetes.

V is TRBV18 and J is TRBJ2-7, with TRBD1 matching 7 bases. CDR1 and CDR2 (germline): KGHSH, LQKENI. With 3 bases clipped from V and 1 base from J, the junction kept 6 bases outside the gene matches. This CDR3 spans 15 amino acids. CDR3: CASSPSGTASYEQYF. The CDR3 DNA sequence: TGTGCCAGCTCACCCTCCGGGACAGCTTCCTACGAGCAGTACTTC.

This chain connects TRBV30 to TRBJ1-1, with 8 bases aligning to TRBD1. V shed 1 base, J shed 2 bases, and the junction held 15 bases outside the gene matches. CDR1 and CDR2 (germline): GTSNPN, SVGIG (reference sequence). The CDR3 extends over 18 amino acids. The CDR3 DNA reads as TGTGCCTGGAGTGCCCGAGGCAGCGGACAGGGTCTCAACACTGAAGCTTTCTTT. Amino acids: CAWSARGSGQGLNTEAFF.

This clone was recorded a few times. Germline is not matched at one junction end, which may reflect a read error. V usage is TRBV7-7 and J usage is TRBJ2-3, with 7 bases fitting TRBD2. CDR3 length: 14 residues. Looked up from germline, CDR1 is SSHAT and CDR2 is FNYEAQ (reference sequence). In DNA form, the CDR3 reads TGTGCTAGCAGCATGACTAGCAGCACAGATACGCAGTATTTT. Its protein is CASSMTSSTDTQYF.

In this sample, this clone turned up a few times. This chain links TRBV30 with TRBJ1-1; possible D gene TRBD1, 6 bases. CDR3 size: 14 residues. The ends were cut back, 2 bases at V and 1 base at J, with 11 bases in the middle. Germline V lookup: CDR1 GTSNPN, CDR2 SVGIG (reference sequence). The CDR3: CAWSRRRGNTEAFF. The CDR3 DNA follows: TGTGCCTGGAGTCGTCGCAGGGGGAACACTGAAGCTTTCTTT.

The chain joins TRBV12-5 to TRBJ2-5; 9 positions agree with TRBD1. This CDR3 is built from 14 residues. J gave up 5 bases and V 5 bases, and 6 bases lay outside the gene matches. From germline, CDR1 is LGHNT and CDR2 FRNRAP. CDR3 amino acids: CASGRDRVGETQYF. The CDR3 nucleotides read TGTGCTAGTGGTCGGGACAGGGTAGGGGAGACCCAGTACTTC.

V usage is TRBV11-2 and J usage is TRBJ2-1; D is uncertain. Germline V gives CDR1 SGHAT, CDR2 FQNNGV. This CDR3 comprises 13 residues. Trimming stripped 0 bases from V and 10 bases from J, with 10 bases between. CDR3 in DNA: TGTGCCAGCAGCTTAGATATTCAAAGCGAGCAGTTCTTC. Translation gives CASSLDIQSEQFF. The full variable domain, with the rest looked up from reference TRBV11-2 and TRBJ2-1, is EAGVAQSPRYKIIEKRQSVAFWCNPISGHATLYWYQQILGQGPKLLIQFQNNGVVDDSQLPKDRFSAERLKGVDSTLKIQPAKLEDSAVYLCASSLDIQSEQFFGPGTRLTVL.